Below, 24 T cell receptor beta chains from the same sample are listed, as sequenced in a study of siplizumab effects on memory and regulatory T cells (dated by TCRdb to the late 2010s). To prepare the library, the immunoSEQ multiplex PCR assay was applied. The table comes from immuneACCESS by way of TCRdb, which keeps in-frame sequences with V and J called. Part of the clones is missing from these tables; in studies checked, under half for an unresolved V gene and the rest for unknown reasons. The table for this sample lists 85,000 to 130,000 clones; over 85% of them were counted only once. The ten largest make up 0.62% of the sample. Sequenced: Tregs sorted from blood. These TCRs come from a human donor in good health.

The V gene is TRBV5-4, the J gene TRBJ1-1; maybe TRBD1 (5 bases). Per the germline V gene, CDR1 is SGHNT and CDR2 is YYREEE (reference sequence). The CDR3 is made up of 13 amino acids. V lost 4 bases, J lost 1 base, and 8 bases lay in between. The CDR3 nucleotides read TGTGCCAGCAGCCTAACAGGGAACACTGAAGCTTTCTTT. This encodes CASSLTGNTEAFF.

The rearrangement joins TRBV27 to TRBJ2-2; either TRBD1 or TRBD2 may fit D (5 bases each). The V end was cut by 6 bases, the J end by 0 bases, with 11 bases between. This CDR3 comprises 15 residues. Per the germline V gene, CDR1 is MNHEY and CDR2 is SMNVEV (reference sequence). The CDR3 reads CASSSGTPNTGELFF. The CDR3 DNA reads as TGTGCCAGCAGCTCCGGGACCCCGAACACCGGGGAGCTGTTTTTT.

The chain is built from TRBV6-1 and TRBJ1-2; D not resolved. This CDR3 contains 13 residues. V lost 1 base and J lost 3, with 6 bases in between. The germline CDR1 and CDR2 sequences are MNHNS and SASEGT. The CDR3 sequence is CASSEGLDYGYTF. CDR3 sequence (DNA): TGTGCCAGCAGTGAAGGGTTGGACTATGGCTACACCTTC.

The chain combines TRBV27 with TRBJ2-7; possible D gene TRBD2, 7 bases. The CDR3 sequence is 17 residues long. In germline, CDR1 is MNHEY, CDR2 SMNVEV (reference sequence). V gave up 4 bases and J gave up 2 bases, with 21 bases separating them. Here the CDR3 DNA reads TGTGCCAGCAGTTCGAGGGGGGGATCGACAGAACCCTACGAGCAGTACTTC. Its protein is CASSSRGGSTEPYEQYF.

Written as DNA, the CDR3 is TGCAGCGGTTTAGGACAGGGAGGAACTGAAGCTTTCTTT. This translates into CSGLGQGGTEAFF. The rearrangement uses TRBV29-1 and TRBJ1-1; 8 nucleotides line up with TRBD1. From germline, CDR1 is SQVTM and CDR2 ANQGSEA. V lost 7 bases and J lost 5; bases outside the gene matches: 9. CDR3 length: 13 amino acids. The full variable domain, in which reference TRBV29-1 and TRBJ1-1 provide the parts outside the CDR3, is SAVISQKPSRDICQRGTSLTIQCQVDSQVTMMFWYRQQPGQSLTLIATANQGSEATYESGFVIDKFPISRPNLTFSTLTVSNMSPEDSSIYLCSGLGQGGTEAFFGQGTRLTVV.

The chain employs TRBV30 and TRBJ2-5; weak D call: TRBD2 (5 bases). Trimming took off 4 bases at V and 2 bases at J, with 14 bases between the two ends. Per the germline V gene, CDR1 is GTSNPN and CDR2 is SVGIG (reference sequence). There are 14 residues in the CDR3. CDR3 in amino acids: CAWTPLGRQETQYF. The CDR3 DNA reads TGTGCCTGGACGCCCCTAGGGAGACAAGAGACCCAGTACTTC.

CDR3 DNA: TGTGCCAGCAGCTTAGTGTCCGACAGGGGTAGCTCCTATAATTCACCCCTCCACTTT. Amino acid sequence: CASSLVSDRGSSYNSPLHF. The chain joins TRBV11-2 to TRBJ1-6; 8 bases agree with TRBD1. This CDR3 region has 19 residues. Per the germline V gene, CDR1 is SGHAT and CDR2 is FQNNGV. After removal of 1 base from V and 0 bases from J, the junction contained 8 bases not matched to a gene.

CDR3 coding DNA: TGTGCCAGCAGCTTCAAGGGGCCTAACTATGGCTACACCTTC. As protein: CASSFKGPNYGYTF. V and J are TRBV11-3 and TRBJ1-2; D possibly corresponds to TRBD1 (5 bases). V lost 3 bases, J lost 0 bases, and 8 bases lay in between. This CDR3 is built from 14 residues. Germline lookup yields CDR1 SGHNT and CDR2 YENEEA.

This chain joins TRBV11-3 and TRBJ2-7, with 8 bases aligning to TRBD2. CDR3 length: 15 residues. Germline lookup yields CDR1 SGHNT and CDR2 YENEEA. The V gene end was trimmed by 8 bases and the J gene end by 3 bases; junction bases not matched to a gene: 12. CDR3 in DNA: TGTGCCAGCGGGAAACTAGCGGATCCTGTCTACGAGCAGTACTTC. Residues: CASGKLADPVYEQYF.

The chain recombines TRBV30 with TRBJ2-7, with D possibly TRBD1 on 7 matching bases. The CDR3 runs 13 residues. Germline V lookup: CDR1 GTSNPN, CDR2 SVGIG (reference sequence). With 2 bases removed from V and 6 bases from J, the gap between germline ends came to 14 bases. CDR3 sequence: CAWSPGGWGEQYF. As DNA, the CDR3 is TGTGCCTGGAGTCCAGGGGGGTGGGGCGAGCAGTACTTC.

This rearrangement joins TRBV20-1 to TRBJ2-3; no clear D gene. The V end lost 3 bases, the J end lost 4 bases, and 5 bases lay between the germline ends. CDR1 and CDR2 from the germline V gene are DFQATT and SNEGSKA (reference sequence). This CDR3 has 11 amino acids. CDR3 region: CSASRPDTQYF. The CDR3 nucleotides read TGCAGTGCTAGTCGCCCAGATACGCAGTATTTT.

The V gene is TRBV7-9, the J gene TRBJ2-7; D uncertain. This CDR3 has 15 amino acids. CDR1 SEHNR and CDR2 FQNEAQ come from the germline V gene (reference sequence). Trimming removed 1 base at V and 2 bases at J, with 12 bases between. CDR3 bases: TGTGCCAGCAGCTTAGGCAGCCTCTTCACCTACGAGCAGTACTTC. Translated: CASSLGSLFTYEQYF.

This chain uses TRBV30 with TRBJ2-3; perhaps TRBD2 as D (5 bases). Deletions cut 0 bases from V and 4 bases from J, with 20 bases between. Germline assignment: CDR1 GTSNPN and CDR2 SVGIG (reference sequence). This CDR3 is 17 amino acids long. The CDR3 DNA reads as TGTGCCTGGAGTGTACCTCGGGGATCATACTCACCAGATACGCAGTATTTT. As protein: CAWSVPRGSYSPDTQYF.

As to this clone: One end of the junction does not line up with germline, which may come from a read error. This chain connects TRBV7-7 to TRBJ2-1; TRBD2 agrees at 10 bases. The germline CDR1 and CDR2 sequences are SSHAT and FNYEAQ (reference sequence). CDR3 length equals 16 residues. CDR3 nucleotide sequence: TGTGCTAGCAGTTCAAGCGGGAGGGCCCCCTACAATGAGCAGTTCTTC. Translation gives CASSSSGRAPYNEQFF.

V and J are TRBV6-4 and TRBJ1-2, with D possibly TRBD1 on 6 matching bases. Germline CDR1 is MRHNA and CDR2 is SNTAGT. Trimming shortened V by 6 bases and J by 7 bases, and 18 bases separated the two germline ends. The CDR3 is 14 residues long. CDR3 sequence reads: CASSVDSGGGGYTF. DNA for the CDR3: TGTGCCAGCAGCGTGGACAGCGGAGGGGGTGGCTACACCTTC.

The V call is TRBV5-1, the J call TRBJ2-6, with a possible D match to TRBD2 (6 bases). Germline loops: CDR1 SGHRS, CDR2 YFSETQ. This CDR3 is built from 15 residues. The germline V and J ends were trimmed by 0 bases and 3 bases, with 7 bases remaining between them. The CDR3 spells CASSLGGVGANVLTF. The CDR3 bases are TGCGCCAGCAGCTTGGGCGGGGTTGGGGCCAACGTCCTGACTTTC.

This chain connects TRBV7-8 to TRBJ2-7; no reliable D call. Trimming removed 8 bases at V and 4 bases at J, with 3 bases between. CDR3 length: 9 residues. Per the germline V gene, CDR1 is SGHVS and CDR2 is FQNEAQ. CDR3 DNA sequence: TGTGCCAGCGGGTACGAGCAGTACTTC. This encodes CASGYEQYF.

This clone was found once. The rearrangement uses TRBV18 and TRBJ1-1; D is perhaps TRBD1 (5 bases). Germline V gives CDR1 KGHSH, CDR2 LQKENI. V was clipped by 3 bases and J by 0 bases, with 14 bases between them. The CDR3 totals 16 residues. The chain's CDR3 is CASSPGTNLMNTEAFF. CDR3 nucleotides: TGTGCCAGCTCACCCGGGACGAACTTAATGAACACTGAAGCTTTCTTT. The variable domain in full, with the rest retrieved from reference TRBV18 and TRBJ1-1, is NAGVMQNPRHLVRRRGQEARLRCSPMKGHSHVYWYRQLPEEGLKFMVYLQKENIIDESGMPKERFSAEFPKEGPSILRIQQVVRGDSAAYFCASSPGTNLMNTEAFFGQGTRLTVV.

The CDR3 bases are TGTGCCAGCTCACCACAGGGATCCAACTATGGCTACACCTTC. Residues: CASSPQGSNYGYTF. The chain employs TRBV18 and TRBJ1-2; D unclear. The germline V gene has CDR1 KGHSH and CDR2 LQKENI. CDR3 length: 14 amino acids. V was trimmed by 1 base and J by 2 bases, leaving 8 bases between them.

V and J are TRBV5-1 and TRBJ2-1; possibly TRBD2 for D (6 bases). Germline V gene lookup returns CDR1 SGHRS and CDR2 YFSETQ. The ends were cut back, 2 bases at V and 4 bases at J, with 10 bases in the middle. The CDR3 has 14 residues. The DNA of the CDR3 is TGCGCCAGCAGCTTCGGCGGGGAATACAATGAGCAGTTCTTC. Translated: CASSFGGEYNEQFF.

CDR3 loop: CASSLAATLPYEQYF. The CDR3 coding sequence is TGTGCCAGCAGCTTAGCGGCTACTCTCCCCTACGAGCAGTACTTC. The chain is built from TRBV7-2 and TRBJ2-7; unclear D gene. V was clipped by 0 bases and J by 2 bases, with 11 bases between them. CDR1 and CDR2 (germline): SGHTA, FQGNSA. There are 15 residues in the CDR3.

J is TRBJ2-5 and V is TRBV7-8; 16 bases line up with TRBD2. The germline CDR1 and CDR2 sequences are SGHVS and FQNEAQ. The CDR3 totals 19 residues. V was pared by 3 bases and J by 5 bases, with 12 bases of the junction left unmatched. The CDR3 coding sequence is TGTGCCAGCAGCTTCTCTCGGGGACTAGCGGGGGGGCGACCGGAGACCCAGTACTTC. This gives the protein CASSFSRGLAGGRPETQYF.

The chain employs TRBV5-6 and TRBJ2-5, with 9 positions matching TRBD2. The CDR3 sequence is 14 residues long. The V and J ends lost 4 bases and 5 bases, in that order; junction bases with no gene match: 6. Germline CDR1 is SGHDT and CDR2 is YYEEEE. Here the CDR3 reads CASSAIAGAETQYF. In DNA, the CDR3 is TGTGCCAGCAGCGCAATAGCGGGAGCGGAGACCCAGTACTTC. Supplemented by reference TRBV5-6 and TRBJ2-5, the full variable domain reads DAGVTQSPTHLIKTRGQQVTLRCSPKSGHDTVSWYQQALGQGPQFIFQYYEEEERQRGNFPDRFSGHQFPNYSSELNVNALLLGDSALYLCASSAIAGAETQYFGPGTRLLVL.

This chain connects TRBV5-4 to TRBJ2-3; TRBD1 is a possible D gene (5 bases). Trimming left V 2 bases short and J 1 base short, with 14 bases between. In germline, CDR1 is SGHNT, CDR2 YYREEE (reference sequence). This CDR3 spans 16 amino acids. The CDR3 sequence: CASSFKKQARTDTQYF. DNA for the CDR3: TGTGCCAGCAGCTTCAAAAAACAGGCCCGCACAGATACGCAGTATTTT.